One and the same sample provided the 31 T cell receptor beta chains below, sequenced in a study of T cell responses to AZD1222 COVID-19 vaccine. Sequencing used immunoSEQ multiplex PCR; TCRdb keeps in-frame clones, though not all of them. The table has 100,000 to 150,000 clones, roughly 85% seen once. The sample was peripheral blood, taken 28 days after the second AZD1222 dose. The receptors shown here come from an adult who received the AZD1222 COVID-19 vaccine.

The V gene is TRBV5-1, the J gene TRBJ2-3; 7 bases map to TRBD1. In germline, CDR1 is SGHRS, CDR2 YFSETQ. The J segment lost 0 bases and the V segment lost 7 bases, leaving 8 bases of the junction unmatched. The CDR3 has 15 amino acids. The CDR3 is CASRDSSSSTDTQYF. CDR3 nucleotides: TGCGCCAGCCGGGACAGTTCTTCTAGCACAGATACGCAGTATTTT.

This sequence joins TRBV6-2 or TRBV6-3 and TRBJ1-1; unclear D gene. This CDR3 comprises 14 residues. V lost 5 bases to trimming and J lost 1 base, with 11 bases between them. Germline V gene data show CDR1 as MNHEY and CDR2 as SVGEGT. CDR3 nucleotides: TGTGCCAGCAGTCTCCCATGGGGGAACACTGAAGCTTTCTTT. Its translation is CASSLPWGNTEAFF.

The chain carries TRBV9 and TRBJ2-1, with 13 bases fitting TRBD2. The CDR3 totals 17 residues. Per germline, CDR1 SGDLS and CDR2 YYNGEE. J gave up 0 bases and V 3 bases, and 3 bases lay outside the gene matches. The CDR3 loop reads CASSAGLAGASYNEQFF. Written as DNA, the CDR3 is TGTGCCAGCAGCGCTGGACTAGCGGGGGCCTCCTACAATGAGCAGTTCTTC. Full variable domain (missing parts from reference TRBV9 and TRBJ2-1): DSGVTQTPKHLITATGQRVTLRCSPRSGDLSVYWYQQSLDQGLQFLIQYYNGEERAKGNILERFSAQQFPDLHSELNLSSLELGDSALYFCASSAGLAGASYNEQFFGPGTRLTVL.

This clone was found a few times. The rearrangement joins TRBV11-2 to TRBJ1-4, with no clear D. The CDR3 runs 13 residues. Germline assignment: CDR1 SGHAT and CDR2 FQNNGV. V lost 6 bases and J 4 bases, leaving 9 bases between the germline ends. CDR3 in DNA: TGTGCCAGCAGTAAAAAGGGTAATGAAAAACTGTTTTTT. Its translation: CASSKKGNEKLFF.

The chain couples TRBV7-8 to TRBJ1-6, with D unresolved. The CDR3 sequence is 15 residues long. Germline CDR1 and CDR2: SGHVS and FQNEAQ. The V end was cut by 5 bases, the J end by 4 bases, with 12 bases between. The CDR3 bases are TGTGCCAGCAGCCGCGGAGGCACATATAATTCACCCCTCCACTTT. Translation gives CASSRGGTYNSPLHF.

This sequence joins TRBV18 and TRBJ2-4; TRBD2 is a possible D gene (5 bases). Trimming removed 3 bases from V and 0 bases from J, with 12 bases in between. Germline V gives CDR1 KGHSH, CDR2 LQKENI. The CDR3 is made up of 16 amino acids. The CDR3 sequence: CASSPPADLAKNIQYF. In DNA, the CDR3 is TGTGCCAGCTCACCCCCAGCGGACCTAGCCAAAAACATTCAGTACTTC.

In DNA, the CDR3 is TGCGCCAGCAGCCAAGATCAGTATTCGGTCAGCGAGGAGGGGCAGTACTTC. Its protein is CASSQDQYSVSEEGQYF. The rearrangement joins TRBV4-3 to TRBJ2-7; TRBD2 might be the D (6 bases). The V gene's germline CDR1 is LGHNA and CDR2 YSLEER. V gave up 0 bases and J gave up 9 bases, with 24 bases separating them. This CDR3 is built from 17 residues.

CDR3 region: CASSLTPRSTPNYGYTF. The CDR3 region has the DNA TGTGCCAGCAGCTTAACCCCCAGGTCGACTCCTAACTATGGCTACACCTTC. The chain combines TRBV7-3 with TRBJ1-2; D is ambiguous. CDR1 is SGHTA, CDR2 FQGTGA, per germline. This CDR3 is built from 17 residues. Trimming stripped 0 bases from V and 0 bases from J, with 14 bases between.

CDR3 nucleotide sequence: TGTGCCAGCAGCTTGGATGCAGGGACTAGCAATCAGCCCCAGCATTTT. Its protein product is CASSLDAGTSNQPQHF. This rearrangement joins TRBV5-6 to TRBJ1-5, with a possible D match to TRBD1 (5 bases). Germline V gives CDR1 SGHDT, CDR2 YYEEEE. The CDR3 is 16 amino acids. The ends were cut back, 0 bases at V and 0 bases at J, with 10 bases in the middle.

The rearrangement uses TRBV27 and TRBJ1-6, with D hard to call. V lost 4 bases to trimming and J lost 7 bases, with 14 bases between them. Per the germline V gene, CDR1 is MNHEY and CDR2 is SMNVEV (reference sequence). CDR3 length equals 15 residues. DNA for the CDR3: TGTGCCAGCAGTTCGCAGACGGGGATGAATTCACCCCTCCACTTT. Its protein is CASSSQTGMNSPLHF.

CDR3 nucleotide sequence: TGTGCCAGCAGCCCAGACATAGAGAATTCACCCCTCCACTTT. Its translation: CASSPDIENSPLHF. The gene calls are TRBV9 and TRBJ1-6, with no clear D. Germline V gene lookup returns CDR1 SGDLS and CDR2 YYNGEE. CDR3 length equals 14 residues. The V and J ends lost 4 bases and 7 bases respectively, with 12 bases between them.

The V gene is TRBV11-2, the J gene TRBJ2-2; perhaps TRBD1 as D (5 bases). From germline, CDR1 is SGHAT and CDR2 FQNNGV. The CDR3 totals 13 residues. V shed 6 bases and J shed 5 bases, with 10 bases lying between them. This CDR3 is CASRTVRTGELFF. CDR3 bases: TGTGCCAGCAGGACAGTAAGAACCGGGGAGCTGTTTTTT.

V usage is TRBV11-2 and J usage is TRBJ2-5; D is undetermined. V was trimmed by 4 bases and J by 5 bases, leaving 8 bases between them. This CDR3 is built from 12 residues. Germline loops: CDR1 SGHAT, CDR2 FQNNGV. The CDR3 nucleotides read TGTGCCAGCAGCTCCCGAACGGAGACCCAGTACTTC. Amino acid sequence: CASSSRTETQYF. Supplemented by reference TRBV11-2 and TRBJ2-5, the full variable domain reads EAGVAQSPRYKIIEKRQSVAFWCNPISGHATLYWYQQILGQGPKLLIQFQNNGVVDDSQLPKDRFSAERLKGVDSTLKIQPAKLEDSAVYLCASSSRTETQYFGPGTRLLVL.

The V and J genes are TRBV3-1 (or the pseudogene TRBV3-2) and TRBJ1-2; D possibly corresponds to TRBD1 (6 bases). V was clipped by 3 bases and J by 0 bases, with 14 bases between them. This CDR3 region has 16 residues. Germline CDR1 and CDR2: LGHDT and YNNKEL (reference sequence). CDR3 in amino acids: CASSHGGNRANYGYTF. The CDR3 DNA reads as TGTGCCAGCAGCCACGGGGGGAACAGGGCTAACTATGGCTACACCTTC.

This chain joins TRBV21-1 and TRBJ2-2; TRBD1 is taken as the D call from the table, unchecked against the DNA. TRBV21-1 is a pseudogene. CDR3 length equals 16 residues. In DNA form, the CDR3 reads TGTGCCAGCAGCAAAGCGCAGGGGCGAGAAGCCGGGGAGCTGTTTTTT. Translated: CASSKAQGREAGELFF.

The chain is built from TRBV7-2 and TRBJ2-5; 8 bases align to TRBD2. Germline V lookup: CDR1 SGHTA, CDR2 FQGNSA. Unmatched junction bases numbered 15, after V lost 10 bases and J lost 5 bases. The length of the CDR3 is 15 residues. The CDR3 sequence: CATTDPGGRTETQYF. CDR3 sequence (DNA): TGTGCCACAACTGACCCGGGGGGGCGAACGGAGACCCAGTACTTC.

The chain joins TRBV9 to TRBJ2-1, with 9 bases that match TRBD2. Germline lookup yields CDR1 SGDLS and CDR2 YYNGEE. The CDR3 runs 15 residues. V shed 1 base, J shed 6 bases, and the junction held 5 bases outside the gene matches. CDR3 loop: CASSVLRGGLNEQFF. For the CDR3, the DNA is TGTGCCAGCAGCGTACTGCGGGGGGGCCTCAATGAGCAGTTCTTC.

By share, this clone ranks as medium-sized. As DNA, the CDR3 is TGTGCCAGCAGCTTAGAGGGGACCTCCTACGAGCAGTACTTC. Residues: CASSLEGTSYEQYF. The chain is built from TRBV13 and TRBJ2-7; D may be TRBD1 or TRBD2 (5 bases each). V shed 1 base and J shed 0 bases, with 7 bases lying between them. The CDR3 runs to 14 residues. Germline V gene lookup returns CDR1 PRHDT and CDR2 FYEKMQ (reference sequence).

This sequence joins TRBV23-1 and TRBJ2-6, with D possibly matching TRBD2 (7 bases). TRBV23-1 is assigned to the ORF class and has an uncertain function. V dropped 2 bases and J dropped 0 bases, with 20 bases sitting between them. CDR3 length equals 20 residues. Written as DNA, the CDR3 is TGCGCCAGCAGTCAAGCCATTATCGGGGGGCGCCCCTCTGGGGCCAACGTCCTGACTTTC. It encodes CASSQAIIGGRPSGANVLTF.

The V and J genes are TRBV19 and TRBJ1-5, with 7 positions matching TRBD1. V shed 10 bases and J 4 bases; nucleotides not matched to a gene: 13. Germline V gene lookup returns CDR1 LNHDA and CDR2 SQIVND (reference sequence). CDR3 size: 15 residues. CDR3 loop: CATLKSGQVNQPQHF. CDR3 DNA sequence: TGTGCCACCCTTAAAAGCGGACAGGTTAATCAGCCCCAGCATTTT. Combining the CDR3 with reference TRBV19 and TRBJ1-5 gives the whole variable domain DGGITQSPKYLFRKEGQNVTLSCEQNLNHDAMYWYRQDPGQGLRLIYYSQIVNDFQKGDIAEGYSVSREKKESFPLTVTSAQKNPTAFYLCATLKSGQVNQPQHFGDGTRLSIL.

V is TRBV12-3 or TRBV12-4 and J is TRBJ1-2; D might be TRBD1 (6 bases). CDR3 size: 13 residues. V shed 7 bases and J shed 6 bases, with 15 bases lying between them. The CDR3 DNA reads TGTGCCAGCACCCACCGGGGGCGAAATGGCTACACCTTC. Amino acids: CASTHRGRNGYTF.

V and J are TRBV19 and TRBJ1-5; 9 bases map to TRBD1. Germline CDR1 reads LNHDA; CDR2 reads SQIVND (reference sequence). Trimming took 5 bases from V and 4 from J; bases not matched to a gene: 6. This CDR3 comprises 15 residues. CDR3 region: CASSGQGKGNQPQHF. The CDR3 DNA is TGTGCCAGTAGTGGACAGGGGAAAGGGAATCAGCCCCAGCATTTT.

The rearrangement joins TRBV3-1 (or the pseudogene TRBV3-2) to TRBJ2-2, with D possibly being TRBD1 or TRBD2 (5 bases each). CDR3 length: 15 residues. Trimming took off 2 bases at V and 2 bases at J, with 9 bases between the two ends. CDR1 is LGHDT, CDR2 YNNKEL, per germline (reference sequence). The CDR3 region has the DNA TGTGCCAGCAGCCAACGGGACGGAAACACCGGGGAGCTGTTTTTT. Translated: CASSQRDGNTGELFF.

This sequence joins TRBV5-1 and TRBJ2-2, with TRBD1 matching 9 bases. V trimming: 1 base; J trimming: 5 bases; junction bases outside the gene matches: 3. The germline CDR1 and CDR2 sequences are SGHRS and YFSETQ. This CDR3 is 15 amino acids long. The CDR3 DNA follows: TGCGCCAGCAGCTTGAGGACAGGGGAGACCGGGGAGCTGTTTTTT. Its protein is CASSLRTGETGELFF.

This chain connects TRBV10-1 to TRBJ2-1; 7 bases are a match to TRBD2. CDR3 length: 13 amino acids. Germline V CDR1 and CDR2: WNHNN, SYGVQD (reference sequence). V gave up 6 bases and J gave up 16 bases; unmatched junction bases: 15. CDR3 in amino acids: CASRARTSGPPFF. CDR3 in DNA: TGCGCCAGCAGGGCCCGGACTAGTGGTCCCCCTTTCTTC.

The rearrangement joins TRBV3-1 (or the pseudogene TRBV3-2) to TRBJ2-1, with D uncertain. The germline V gene encodes CDR1 LGHDT and CDR2 YNNKEL (reference sequence). This CDR3 has 16 amino acids. V lost 0 bases and J lost 0, with 9 bases in between. This chain's CDR3 is CASSQETVSSYNEQFF. The DNA of the CDR3 is TGTGCCAGCAGCCAAGAAACGGTTAGCTCCTACAATGAGCAGTTCTTC.

In this sample, this clone turned up a few times. The gene calls are TRBV19 and TRBJ1-4; D uncertain. This CDR3 is 14 amino acids long. Between the trimmed V and J ends, which lost 3 bases and 4 bases, there was a span of 9 bases. Looked up from germline, CDR1 is LNHDA and CDR2 is SQIVND (reference sequence). The CDR3 here is CASSIGVFNEKLFF. Here the CDR3 DNA reads TGTGCCAGTAGTATCGGTGTCTTTAATGAAAAACTGTTTTTT.

The rearrangement links TRBV7-9 to TRBJ1-4; 7 nucleotides agree with TRBD1. After removal of 5 bases from V and 4 bases from J, the junction contained 4 bases not matched to a gene. The CDR3 covers 14 residues. Germline V gene sequence: CDR1 SEHNR, CDR2 FQNEAQ (reference sequence). This chain's CDR3 is CASSRGGLNEKLFF. Written as DNA, the CDR3 is TGTGCCAGCAGCCGAGGGGGCCTTAATGAAAAACTGTTTTTT.

The rearrangement uses TRBV5-1 and TRBJ1-2, with 10 bases fitting TRBD1. The CDR3 has 15 residues. Looked up from germline, CDR1 is SGHRS and CDR2 is YFSETQ. V lost 4 bases and J lost 7; bases outside the gene matches: 10. The CDR3 DNA follows: TGCGCCAGCAGCGGACCGACAGGGGGCAGGGCTGGCTACACCTTC. Translating it yields CASSGPTGGRAGYTF.

CDR3 residues: CATGQGDTEAFF. The CDR3 DNA sequence: TGTGCCACAGGACAGGGAGACACTGAAGCTTTCTTT. The chain links TRBV5-4 to TRBJ1-1; 8 nucleotides agree with TRBD1. The trim removed 9 bases at V and 3 bases at J, leaving 4 bases unmatched. CDR1 is SGHNT, CDR2 YYREEE, per germline (reference sequence). The CDR3 is 12 residues long.

The table lists this clone with a few counts. V is TRBV3-1 (or the pseudogene TRBV3-2) and J is TRBJ1-1; D may be TRBD1 (5 bases). Germline CDR1 and CDR2: LGHDT and YNNKEL (reference sequence). With 1 base removed from V and 0 bases from J, the gap between germline ends came to 9 bases. This CDR3 comprises 15 residues. The CDR3 nucleotides are TGTGCCAGCAGCCAAGGGTCGACAGTGAACACTGAAGCTTTCTTT. Translation gives CASSQGSTVNTEAFF.